This T cell receptor beta chain is from a study of T-cell reconstitution after alpha-beta-depleted transplantation in children (dated by TCRdb to the mid-2010s). Regarding the research as a whole: T-cell immune reconstitution after TCRalphabeta/CD19-depleted allogeneic hematopoietic cell transplantation in children was quantitatively tracked in the study by means of TCR repertoire profiling. Here is what the overall study found, with its caveats: Apparently early alphabetaT-cell count recovery about two months after transplant reportedly relied on only several hundred rapidly expanded clones derived from non-depleted graft cells. Hyperexpanded clone frequencies declined over subsequent months; after one year, T-cell counts and TCRbeta diversity were mostly attributed to newly produced T cells. In some patients, the high TCRbeta diversity seen at day 60 was put down to recipient T cells and intrathymic progenitors that had survived conditioning.

The sample's treatment or condition label, in plain terms: allogeneic hematopoietic cell transplantation with graft depleted of TCRalphabeta T cells and CD19 B cells. TCRalphabeta/CD19-depleted allogeneic hematopoietic cell grafts were given to the transplant recipients, all of whom were children. This clonotype was seen only a few times. Its recognized antigen is unknown. No base quality values were provided; no much bigger clone lies one nucleotide off. Per the germline V gene, SGDLS is the CDR1 and YYNGEE is the CDR2. The CDR3 numbers 12 residues from cysteine through phenylalanine. Only the CDR3 DNA stays, 36 bases, in frame from base 1. Deletion took 0 bases off V and 8 bases off J, with a span of 5 bases between the germline ends. Library preparation used PCR. Sequencing was performed on an Illumina HiSeq 2500. TCR libraries were prepared with molecular barcoding, using unique molecular identifiers to normalize TCRbeta repertoire quantification. TCRdb reprocessing: public reads trimmed at Q25 with fastp, clones called with MiXCR, in-frame beta chains kept. Rows are combined by CDR3 protein, so each entry shows the most common genes and DNA. This sample has roughly 100,000 distinct CDR3 sequences in its table, and 7.5% to 9.5% of those were observed once. The ten largest make up over 15% of the sample.

The source is a boy aged 2 to 10 with acute lymphoblastic leukemia, due to receive a stem cell transplant. This specimen was PBMCs, taken before TCRalphabeta/CD19-depleted stem cell transplant. The chain employs TRBV9 and TRBJ2-2, with no confidently assigned D gene. The sequenced DNA: TGTGCCAGCAGCGTAGGGGGAGGGGAGCTGTTTTTT. Its coded protein is CASSVGGGELFF.